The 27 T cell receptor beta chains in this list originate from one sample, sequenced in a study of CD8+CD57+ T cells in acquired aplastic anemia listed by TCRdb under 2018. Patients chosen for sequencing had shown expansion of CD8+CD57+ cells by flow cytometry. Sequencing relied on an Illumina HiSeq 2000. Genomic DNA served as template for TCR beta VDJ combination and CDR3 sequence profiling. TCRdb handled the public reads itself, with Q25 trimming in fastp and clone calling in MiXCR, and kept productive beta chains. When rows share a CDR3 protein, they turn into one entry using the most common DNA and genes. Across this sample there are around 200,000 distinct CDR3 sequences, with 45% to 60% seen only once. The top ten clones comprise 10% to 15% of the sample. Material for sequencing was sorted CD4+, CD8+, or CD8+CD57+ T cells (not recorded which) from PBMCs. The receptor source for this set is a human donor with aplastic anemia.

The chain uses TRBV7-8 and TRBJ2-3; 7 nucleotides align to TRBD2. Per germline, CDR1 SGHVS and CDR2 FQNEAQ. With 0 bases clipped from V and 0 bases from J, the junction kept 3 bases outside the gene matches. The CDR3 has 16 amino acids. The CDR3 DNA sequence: TGTGCCAGCAGCTTAGCTGGGACTACTAGCACAGATACGCAGTATTTT. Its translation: CASSLAGTTSTDTQYF.

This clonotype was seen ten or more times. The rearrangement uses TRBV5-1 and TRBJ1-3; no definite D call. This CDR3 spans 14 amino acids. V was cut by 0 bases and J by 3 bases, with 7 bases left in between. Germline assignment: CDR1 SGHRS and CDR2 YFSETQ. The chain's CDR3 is CASSLGGSGNTIYF. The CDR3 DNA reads TGCGCCAGCAGCTTGGGTGGGAGTGGAAACACCATATATTTT.

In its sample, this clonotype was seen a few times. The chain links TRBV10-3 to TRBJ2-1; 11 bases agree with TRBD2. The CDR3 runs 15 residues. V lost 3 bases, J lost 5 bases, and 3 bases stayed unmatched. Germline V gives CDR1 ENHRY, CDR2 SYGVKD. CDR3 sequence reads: CAISETSGGHNEQFF. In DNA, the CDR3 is TGTGCCATCAGTGAAACTAGCGGGGGACACAATGAGCAGTTCTTC.

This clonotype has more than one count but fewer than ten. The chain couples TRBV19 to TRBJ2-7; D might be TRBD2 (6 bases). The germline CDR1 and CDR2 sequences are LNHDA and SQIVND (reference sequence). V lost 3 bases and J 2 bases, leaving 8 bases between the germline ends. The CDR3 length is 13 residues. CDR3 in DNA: TGTGCCAGTAGTATCGGGAGCCCCTACGAGCAGTACTTC. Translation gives CASSIGSPYEQYF.

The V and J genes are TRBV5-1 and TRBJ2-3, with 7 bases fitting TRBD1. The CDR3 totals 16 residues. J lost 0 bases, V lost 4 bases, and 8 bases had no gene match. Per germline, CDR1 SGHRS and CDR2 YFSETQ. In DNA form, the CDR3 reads TGCGCCAGCAGCGGGACAGCCGGGGAGAGCACAGATACGCAGTATTTT. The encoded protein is CASSGTAGESTDTQYF.

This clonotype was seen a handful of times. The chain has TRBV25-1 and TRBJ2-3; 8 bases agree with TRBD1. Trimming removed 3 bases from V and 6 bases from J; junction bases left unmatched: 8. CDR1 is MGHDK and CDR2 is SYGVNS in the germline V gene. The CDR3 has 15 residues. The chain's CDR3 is CASSDLTGAGDTQYF. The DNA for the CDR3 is TGTGCCAGCAGTGACCTGACAGGGGCGGGCGATACGCAGTATTTT.

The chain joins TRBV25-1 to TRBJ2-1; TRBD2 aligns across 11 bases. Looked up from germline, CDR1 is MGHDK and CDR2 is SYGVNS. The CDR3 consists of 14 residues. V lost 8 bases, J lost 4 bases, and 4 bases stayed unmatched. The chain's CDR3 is CASRASGGYNEQFF. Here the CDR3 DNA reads TGTGCCAGCCGGGCTAGCGGGGGGTACAATGAGCAGTTCTTC.

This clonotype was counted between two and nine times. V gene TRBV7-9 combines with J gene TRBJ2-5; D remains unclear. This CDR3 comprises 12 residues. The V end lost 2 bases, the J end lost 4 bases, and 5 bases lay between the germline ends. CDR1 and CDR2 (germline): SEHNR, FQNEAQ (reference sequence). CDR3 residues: CASSLMGETQYF. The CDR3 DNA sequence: TGTGCCAGCAGCTTAATGGGAGAGACCCAGTACTTC.

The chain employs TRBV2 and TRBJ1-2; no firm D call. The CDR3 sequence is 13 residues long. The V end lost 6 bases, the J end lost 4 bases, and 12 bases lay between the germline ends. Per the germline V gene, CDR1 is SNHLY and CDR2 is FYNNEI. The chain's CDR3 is CASRTTQAYGYTF. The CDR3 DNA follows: TGTGCCAGCAGGACGACACAAGCCTATGGCTACACCTTC.

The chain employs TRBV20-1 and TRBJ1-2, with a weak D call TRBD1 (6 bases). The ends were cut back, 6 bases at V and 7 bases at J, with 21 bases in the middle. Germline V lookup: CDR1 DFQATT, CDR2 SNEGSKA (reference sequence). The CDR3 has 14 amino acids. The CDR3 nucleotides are TGCAGTGCCCCATTGTGGTCAGGGGATCTTGGCTACACCTTC. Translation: CSAPLWSGDLGYTF.

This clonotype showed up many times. The CDR3 is CASSPEPGAPTEAFF. Written as DNA, the CDR3 is TGTGCCAGCAGCCCCGAACCGGGGGCGCCCACTGAAGCTTTCTTT. The V gene is TRBV7-8, the J gene TRBJ1-1; weak D call: TRBD1 (6 bases). Trimming left V 5 bases short and J 4 bases short, with 17 bases between. Germline loops: CDR1 SGHVS, CDR2 FQNEAQ. The CDR3 loop spans 15 amino acids.

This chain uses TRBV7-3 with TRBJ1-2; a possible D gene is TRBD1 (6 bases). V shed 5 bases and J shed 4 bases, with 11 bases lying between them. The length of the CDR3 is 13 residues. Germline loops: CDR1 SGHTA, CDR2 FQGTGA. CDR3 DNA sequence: TGTGCCAGCAGCCGCGGGGGCACCTATGGCTACACCTTC. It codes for CASSRGGTYGYTF. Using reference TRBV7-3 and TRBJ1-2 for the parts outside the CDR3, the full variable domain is GAGVSQTPSNKVTEKGKYVELRCDPISGHTALYWYRQSLGQGPEFLIYFQGTGAADDSGLPNDRFFAVRPEGSVSTLKIQRTERGDSAVYLCASSRGGTYGYTFGSGTRLTVV.

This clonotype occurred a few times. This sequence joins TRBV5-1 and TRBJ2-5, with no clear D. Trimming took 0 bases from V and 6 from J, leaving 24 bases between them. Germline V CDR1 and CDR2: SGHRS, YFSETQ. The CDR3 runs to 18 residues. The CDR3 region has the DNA TGCGCCAGCAGCTTGGAGGGTCAGGCGGACGTTGAGGCTAAGACCCAGTACTTC. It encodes CASSLEGQADVEAKTQYF.

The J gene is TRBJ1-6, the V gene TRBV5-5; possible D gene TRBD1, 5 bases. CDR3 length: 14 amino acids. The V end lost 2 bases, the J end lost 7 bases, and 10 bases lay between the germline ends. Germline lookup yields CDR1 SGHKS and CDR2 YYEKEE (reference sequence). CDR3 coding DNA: TGTGCCAGCAGCTTAGGGACGGAGAATTCACCCCTCCACTTT. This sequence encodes CASSLGTENSPLHF.

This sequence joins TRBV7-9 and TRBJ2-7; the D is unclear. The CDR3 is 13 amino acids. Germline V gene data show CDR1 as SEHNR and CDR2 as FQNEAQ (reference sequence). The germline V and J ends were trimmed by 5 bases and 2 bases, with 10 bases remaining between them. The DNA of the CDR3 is TGTGCCAGCAGCCAAAGGTCGGCCTACGAGCAGTACTTC. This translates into CASSQRSAYEQYF.

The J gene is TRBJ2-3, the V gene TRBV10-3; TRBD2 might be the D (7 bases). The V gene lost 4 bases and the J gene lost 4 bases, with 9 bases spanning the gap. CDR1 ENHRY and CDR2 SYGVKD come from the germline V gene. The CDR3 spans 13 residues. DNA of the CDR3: TGTGCCATCAGTGGGGAGGGGGCAGATACGCAGTATTTT. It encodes CAISGEGADTQYF.

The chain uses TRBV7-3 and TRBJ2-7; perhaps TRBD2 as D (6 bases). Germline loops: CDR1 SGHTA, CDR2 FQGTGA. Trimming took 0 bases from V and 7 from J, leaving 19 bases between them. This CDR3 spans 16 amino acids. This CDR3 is CASSLTEGRGMGEQYF. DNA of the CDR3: TGTGCCAGCAGCTTAACGGAGGGGAGAGGGATGGGGGAGCAGTACTTC.

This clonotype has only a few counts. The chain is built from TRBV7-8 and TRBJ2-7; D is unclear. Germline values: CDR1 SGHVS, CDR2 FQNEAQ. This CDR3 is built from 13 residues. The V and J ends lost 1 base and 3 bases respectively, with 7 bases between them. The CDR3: CASSLGGLYEQYF. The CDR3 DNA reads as TGTGCCAGCAGCTTAGGTGGCCTCTACGAGCAGTACTTC.

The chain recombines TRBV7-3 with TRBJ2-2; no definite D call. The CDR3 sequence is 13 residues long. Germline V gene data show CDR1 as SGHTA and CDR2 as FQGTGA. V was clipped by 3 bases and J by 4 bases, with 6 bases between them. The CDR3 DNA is TGTGCCAGCAGCTTGCAAGTCACCGGGGAGCTGTTTTTT. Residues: CASSLQVTGELFF.

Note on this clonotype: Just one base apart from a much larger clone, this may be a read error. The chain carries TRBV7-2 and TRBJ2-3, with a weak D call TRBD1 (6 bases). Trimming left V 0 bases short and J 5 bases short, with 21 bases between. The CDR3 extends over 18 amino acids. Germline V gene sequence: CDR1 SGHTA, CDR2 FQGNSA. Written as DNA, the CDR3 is TGTGCCAGCAGCTTAGCGGGGGTCCGAACAGGGCCCGTAGATACGCAGTATTTT. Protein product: CASSLAGVRTGPVDTQYF.

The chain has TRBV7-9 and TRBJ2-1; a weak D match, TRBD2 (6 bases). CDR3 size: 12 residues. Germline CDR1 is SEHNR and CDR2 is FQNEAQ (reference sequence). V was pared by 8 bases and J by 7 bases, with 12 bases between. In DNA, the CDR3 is TGTGCCAGCGGACTTGGGGGGAATGAGCAGTTCTTC. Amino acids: CASGLGGNEQFF.

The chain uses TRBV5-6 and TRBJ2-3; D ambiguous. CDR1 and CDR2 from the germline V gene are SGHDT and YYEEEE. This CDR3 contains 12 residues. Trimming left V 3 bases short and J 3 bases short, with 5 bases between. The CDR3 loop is CASSWGTDTQYF. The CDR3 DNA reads TGTGCCAGCAGCTGGGGAACAGATACGCAGTATTTT.

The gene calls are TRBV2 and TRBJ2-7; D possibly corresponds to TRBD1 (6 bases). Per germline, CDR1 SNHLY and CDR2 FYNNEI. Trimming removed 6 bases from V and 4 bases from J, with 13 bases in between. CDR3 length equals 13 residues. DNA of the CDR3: TGTGCCAGCAGCGTGGCACAGGGTTACGAGCAGTACTTC. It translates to CASSVAQGYEQYF.

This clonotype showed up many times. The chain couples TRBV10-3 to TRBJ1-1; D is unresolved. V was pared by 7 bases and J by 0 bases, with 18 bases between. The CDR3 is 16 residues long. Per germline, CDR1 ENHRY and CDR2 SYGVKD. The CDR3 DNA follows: TGTGCCATCAAAGACACGAAGCGCCCTTTGAACACTGAAGCTTTCTTT. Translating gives CAIKDTKRPLNTEAFF.

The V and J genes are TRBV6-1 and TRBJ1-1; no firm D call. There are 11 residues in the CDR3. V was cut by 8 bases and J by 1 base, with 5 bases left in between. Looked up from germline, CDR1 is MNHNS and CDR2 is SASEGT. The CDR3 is CASGRNTEAFF. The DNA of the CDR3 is TGTGCCAGCGGACGGAACACTGAAGCTTTCTTT.

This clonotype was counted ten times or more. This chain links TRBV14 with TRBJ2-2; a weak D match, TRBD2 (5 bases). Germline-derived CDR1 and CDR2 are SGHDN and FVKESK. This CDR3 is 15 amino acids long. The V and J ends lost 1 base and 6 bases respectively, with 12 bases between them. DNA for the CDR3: TGTGCCAGCAGCCAAGTCCGGCGGGTCCCCGGGGAGCTGTTTTTT. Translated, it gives CASSQVRRVPGELFF.

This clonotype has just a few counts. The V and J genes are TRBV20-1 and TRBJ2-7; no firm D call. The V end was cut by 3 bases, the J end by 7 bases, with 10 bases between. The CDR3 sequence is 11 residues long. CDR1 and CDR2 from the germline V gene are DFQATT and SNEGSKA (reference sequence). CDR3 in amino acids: CSASPFREQYF. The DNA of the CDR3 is TGCAGTGCTAGTCCCTTTAGAGAGCAGTACTTC.